What follows are 4 T cell receptor beta chains derived from one specimen sequenced in a study of blood T cell repertoires in COVID-19. Generated by immunoSEQ multiplex PCR, the TCRdb table keeps only in-frame clones and is missing some. Of about 110,000 clones in the sample, 84% were seen once. The sample was peripheral blood. These receptors originate from a woman of 80 years or more with active or convalescent COVID-19.

The V call is TRBV11-2, the J call TRBJ2-5; TRBD2 might be the D (6 bases). This CDR3 has 13 amino acids. Germline V gene data show CDR1 as SGHAT and CDR2 as FQNNGV. V was pared by 4 bases and J by 2 bases, with 8 bases between. The CDR3 DNA sequence: TGTGCCAGCAGCTCGGGACTTCAAGAGACCCAGTACTTC. This gives the protein CASSSGLQETQYF.

This clone has just a few counts. This chain links TRBV5-1 with TRBJ1-4, with D unclear. V was shortened by 0 bases and J by 7 bases, with 10 bases between the two germline ends. This CDR3 has 14 amino acids. Per the germline V gene, CDR1 is SGHRS and CDR2 is YFSETQ. CDR3 loop: CASSLDLGGEKLFF. The CDR3 region has the DNA TGCGCCAGCAGCTTGGATCTTGGCGGTGAAAAACTGTTTTTT. The whole variable domain, remainder taken from reference TRBV5-1 and TRBJ1-4, is KAGVTQTPRYLIKTRGQQVTLSCSPISGHRSVSWYQQTPGQGLQFLFEYFSETQRNKGNFPGRFSGRQFSNSRSEMNVSTLELGDSALYLCASSLDLGGEKLFFGSGTQLSVL.

J is TRBJ1-1 and V is TRBV6-5, with TRBD1 matching 8 bases. The CDR3 length is 14 residues. V shed 8 bases and J 4 bases; nucleotides not matched to a gene: 9. The germline gives CDR1 MNHEY, CDR2 SVGAGI. The CDR3 here is CASRGQGRFTEAFF. In nucleotides, the CDR3 is TGTGCCAGCCGCGGACAGGGTCGCTTCACTGAAGCTTTCTTT.

About this clone itself: This specimen includes other DNA sequences encoding the same CDR3. This chain uses TRBV2 with TRBJ2-7; weak D call: TRBD1 (5 bases). Germline loops: CDR1 SNHLY, CDR2 FYNNEI. The CDR3 has 11 residues. The germline V and J ends were trimmed by 6 bases and 2 bases, with 5 bases remaining between them. The CDR3: CASRTAYEQYF. CDR3 sequence (DNA): TGTGCCAGCAGGACAGCCTACGAGCAGTACTTC.